The 25 T cell receptor beta chains given below trace back to one sample, sequenced in a study of vaccination and CD4 T cells after COVID-19. Described treatment: roughly 10-day PBMC culture with coronavirus spike peptide pools or control peptides (ViraFEST assay). These receptors are not linked to any known antigen. The Oncomine TCR Beta short-read assay was what sequenced the DNA obtained from cultured CD4+ T cells. TCRdb reprocessed the PCR reads with MiXCR, giving one entry per CDR3 protein. The sample contains 14,000 to 15,000 distinct CDR3 sequences, approximately 53% of which appear only once. Sample: CD4+ T cells from blood, cultured in vitro. The source of these receptors is a human donor who had recovered from COVID-19.

The chain links TRBV20-1 to TRBJ1-5, with a tentative D call TRBD1 (6 bases). V dropped 4 bases and J dropped 7 bases, with 17 bases sitting between them. CDR1 is DFQATT, CDR2 SNEGSKA, per germline (reference sequence). The CDR3 loop spans 14 amino acids. As DNA, the CDR3 is TGCAGTGCTAAGGAGACAGGTCTCAGGCAGCCCCAGCATTTT. Translating gives CSAKETGLRQPQHF.

This clonotype was detected only a few times. The rearrangement links TRBV27 to TRBJ2-5; perhaps TRBD2 as D (5 bases). This CDR3 has 14 amino acids. Germline assignment: CDR1 MNHEY and CDR2 SMNVEV (reference sequence). Trimming stripped 2 bases from V and 5 bases from J, with 12 bases between. In nucleotides, the CDR3 is TGTGCCAGCAGTTTAAGAGGGATGTTGGAGACCCAGTACTTC. Translating it yields CASSLRGMLETQYF.

The genes are TRBV6-1 and TRBJ2-1, with D perhaps TRBD2 (5 bases). The CDR3 length is 13 residues. Germline V gene sequence: CDR1 MNHNS, CDR2 SASEGT. Trimming shortened V by 7 bases and J by 0 bases, and 7 bases separated the two germline ends. The CDR3 sequence is CASKRDSYNEQFF. The DNA for the CDR3 is TGTGCCAGCAAGAGGGACTCCTACAATGAGCAGTTCTTC.

V and J are TRBV5-1 and TRBJ2-5; 12 bases line up with TRBD2. The germline V gene encodes CDR1 SGHRS and CDR2 YFSETQ. Trimming at V came to 0 bases and at J to 2 bases, leaving 8 bases not matched to a gene. The CDR3 sequence is 18 residues long. CDR3 in DNA: TGCGCCAGCAGCTTGGCCCTAGCGGGAGGGGGCATACAAGAGACCCAGTACTTC. Its translation is CASSLALAGGGIQETQYF.

The J gene is TRBJ2-7, the V gene TRBV6-5; TRBD2 matches at 8 bases. With V trimmed by 4 bases and J by 2 bases, 10 bases remained unmatched. The CDR3 is made up of 16 amino acids. Germline CDR1 and CDR2: MNHEY and SVGAGI. The CDR3 DNA reads TGTGCCAGCAGTTCAACACCCGGGACTAGGGCCTACGAGCAGTACTTC. It translates to CASSSTPGTRAYEQYF.

The rearrangement links TRBV7-9 to TRBJ1-1; D possibly corresponds to TRBD1 (6 bases). Trimming removed 1 base at V and 4 bases at J, with 10 bases between. From germline, CDR1 is SEHNR and CDR2 FQNEAQ (reference sequence). This CDR3 is built from 14 residues. CDR3 region: CASSLGGLGTEAFF. The DNA for the CDR3 is TGTGCCAGCAGCTTAGGGGGGCTCGGCACTGAAGCTTTCTTT. The whole variable domain, filled in from reference TRBV7-9 and TRBJ1-1, reads DTGVSQNPRHKITKRGQNVTFRCDPISEHNRLYWYRQTLGQGPEFLTYFQNEAQLEKSRLLSDRFSAERPKGSFSTLEIQRTEQGDSAMYLCASSLGGLGTEAFFGQGTRLTVV.

This sequence joins TRBV20-1 and TRBJ2-7, with TRBD2 matching over 7 bases. The CDR3 totals 14 residues. The germline V gene has CDR1 DFQATT and CDR2 SNEGSKA (reference sequence). After removal of 3 bases from V and 6 bases from J, the junction contained 11 bases not matched to a gene. The CDR3 sequence is CSARRGGVRPEQYF. The DNA for the CDR3 is TGCAGTGCTAGGCGTGGGGGGGTCCGTCCCGAGCAGTACTTC.

The sample holds one count of this clonotype. This sequence joins TRBV12-3 or TRBV12-4 and TRBJ2-1; maybe TRBD2 (6 bases). The CDR3 loop spans 13 amino acids. Trimming removed 7 bases at V and 1 base at J, with 8 bases between. For the CDR3, the DNA is TGTGCCAGCAACCGGGAGTCCTACAATGAGCAGTTCTTC. Translated: CASNRESYNEQFF.

In DNA, the CDR3 is TGTGCCAGCAGTGAGACAGGGGGCAGGCCCCAGCATTTT. Translating it yields CASSETGGRPQHF. V gene TRBV6-1 combines with J gene TRBJ1-5, with 10 bases fitting TRBD1. The trim removed 3 bases at V and 9 bases at J, leaving 2 bases unmatched. CDR3 size: 13 residues. The V gene's germline CDR1 is MNHNS and CDR2 SASEGT.

CDR3 region: CATRLLAGVSGELFF. In DNA form, the CDR3 reads TGTGCCACCCGACTGCTAGCGGGAGTATCCGGGGAGCTGTTTTTT. V is TRBV6-4 and J is TRBJ2-2; 10 nucleotides agree with TRBD2. Germline V gene lookup returns CDR1 MRHNA and CDR2 SNTAGT. This CDR3 has 15 amino acids. The V and J ends lost 10 bases and 6 bases, in that order; junction bases with no gene match: 11.

This clonotype was counted once. The CDR3 DNA reads as TGTGCCAGCAGCTACACGACAGGGGAGGTATTCCATCAGCCCCAGCATTTT. Translation gives CASSYTTGEVFHQPQHF. The chain employs TRBV4-2 and TRBJ1-5; 8 bases agree with TRBD1. Germline V CDR1 and CDR2: LGHNA, YNFKEQ. J was trimmed by 5 bases and V by 5 bases; bases with no gene match: 14. CDR3 length: 17 residues.

This clonotype was found a few times. The chain uses TRBV20-1 and TRBJ1-5, with TRBD1 identical over 9 bases. CDR1 and CDR2 from the germline V gene are DFQATT and SNEGSKA (reference sequence). The CDR3 has 14 amino acids. With V trimmed by 4 bases and J by 4 bases, 5 bases remained unmatched. This CDR3 reads CSAKLTGGNQPQHF. CDR3 nucleotide sequence: TGCAGTGCTAAATTGACAGGGGGGAATCAGCCCCAGCATTTT.

The rearrangement links TRBV24-1 to TRBJ2-1; 10 bases agree with TRBD2. Germline V CDR1 and CDR2: KGHDR, SFDVKD. This CDR3 has 16 amino acids. The V gene end was trimmed by 4 bases and the J gene end by 5 bases; junction bases not matched to a gene: 7. CDR3 residues: CATSDQIAGGHNEQFF. The CDR3 DNA reads as TGTGCCACCAGTGACCAAATAGCGGGAGGTCACAATGAGCAGTTCTTC.

The chain links TRBV12-3 or TRBV12-4 to TRBJ2-5, with D possibly being TRBD1 (6 bases). Deletions cut 5 bases from V and 1 base from J, with 11 bases between. CDR3 length: 14 amino acids. CDR3 residues: CASSPWTAQETQYF. The DNA of the CDR3 is TGTGCCAGCAGTCCATGGACAGCCCAAGAGACCCAGTACTTC.

This clonotype has more than one count but fewer than ten. The V and J genes are TRBV6-5 and TRBJ1-2; 10 bases are shared with TRBD1. Looked up from germline, CDR1 is MNHEY and CDR2 is SVGAGI. This CDR3 spans 16 amino acids. V dropped 2 bases and J dropped 4; count of bases not matched to a gene: 7. CDR3 in DNA: TGTGCCAGCAGTTACAGGAGGACAGGGGGGGCCTATGGCTACACCTTC. It codes for CASSYRRTGGAYGYTF.

This clonotype came up a few times. The rearrangement links TRBV5-1 to TRBJ2-7, with 8 bases lining up with TRBD1. Per the germline V gene, CDR1 is SGHRS and CDR2 is YFSETQ. This CDR3 contains 14 residues. Trimming cost V 3 bases and J 1 base; bases outside gene matches: 3. DNA for the CDR3: TGCGCCAGCAGCTCAGGGGGCTTGTCCTACGAGCAGTACTTC. Amino acid sequence: CASSSGGLSYEQYF.

The chain is built from TRBV29-1 and TRBJ1-2, with D possibly TRBD1 on 5 matching bases. The CDR3 runs 14 residues. Germline V gene lookup returns CDR1 SQVTM and CDR2 ANQGSEA. The V end lost 7 bases, the J end lost 6 bases, and 21 bases lay between the germline ends. The chain's CDR3 is CSAGGGGRTDGYTF. The DNA of the CDR3 is TGCAGCGCCGGGGGAGGCGGCAGGACCGATGGCTACACCTTC.

V is TRBV28 and J is TRBJ2-5; D is uncertain. V lost 10 bases and J 2 bases, leaving 14 bases between the germline ends. The CDR3 spans 13 residues. Germline values: CDR1 MDHEN, CDR2 SYDVKM. The CDR3 reads CATRGRSQETQYF. The CDR3 region has the DNA TGTGCCACCAGAGGACGATCACAAGAGACCCAGTACTTC.

The rearrangement joins TRBV20-1 to TRBJ1-2, with D unresolved. The CDR3 spans 11 residues. CDR1 is DFQATT and CDR2 is SNEGSKA in the germline V gene (reference sequence). Trimming took 5 bases from V and 6 from J, leaving 10 bases between them. CDR3 DNA: TGCAGTGCTCCTGAGTGGAATGGCTACACCTTC. As protein: CSAPEWNGYTF.

The V and J genes are TRBV28 and TRBJ2-7; TRBD1 matches at 10 bases. From germline, CDR1 is MDHEN and CDR2 SYDVKM. The V gene end was trimmed by 6 bases and the J gene end by 4 bases; junction bases not matched to a gene: 6. The CDR3 loop spans 14 amino acids. CDR3 in DNA: TGTGCCAGCAGCGGGACAGGGGCGGGTTACGAGCAGTACTTC. Residues: CASSGTGAGYEQYF.

This chain connects TRBV20-1 to TRBJ1-2; no clear D. There are 14 residues in the CDR3. The V gene's germline CDR1 is DFQATT and CDR2 SNEGSKA (reference sequence). Deletions cut 1 base from V and 4 bases from J, with 13 bases between. DNA for the CDR3: TGCAGTGCTAGAGCGAGCCGATCCTTCTATGGCTACACCTTC. This codes for CSARASRSFYGYTF.

This clonotype came up a few times. This sequence joins TRBV20-1 and TRBJ1-5; 7 bases align to TRBD1. The germline V gene has CDR1 DFQATT and CDR2 SNEGSKA (reference sequence). The CDR3 is 13 amino acids. V was pared by 3 bases and J by 8 bases, with 7 bases of the junction left unmatched. DNA for the CDR3: TGCAGTGCTAGGGGGACAGTGCTGGAGCCCCAGCATTTT. Translated, it gives CSARGTVLEPQHF.

Here the CDR3 DNA reads TGTGCCAGCACCAGGGGATACGAGCAGTACTTC. Encoded protein: CASTRGYEQYF. The J gene is TRBJ2-7, the V gene TRBV6-1; D might be TRBD1 (6 bases). The CDR3 runs 11 residues. CDR1 is MNHNS, CDR2 SASEGT, per germline. Trimming removed 7 bases at V and 4 bases at J, with 8 bases between.

CDR3 residues: CSARESLASRDEQYF. DNA of the CDR3: TGCAGTGCTAGAGAGTCCCTAGCGAGTAGGGACGAGCAGTACTTC. J is TRBJ2-7 and V is TRBV20-1; D possibly corresponds to TRBD2 (6 bases). CDR1 is DFQATT, CDR2 SNEGSKA, per germline (reference sequence). CDR3 length: 15 residues. The V end lost 0 bases, the J end lost 5 bases, and 17 bases lay between the germline ends.

The chain has TRBV7-3 and TRBJ2-2; maybe TRBD1 (5 bases). Trimming cost V 1 base and J 1 base, with 10 bases left between them. CDR1 is SGHTA, CDR2 FQGTGA, per germline. This CDR3 has 16 amino acids. The CDR3 coding sequence is TGTGCCAGCAGCTTAAGTGGGGCTAGGAACACCGGGGAGCTGTTTTTT. Encoded protein: CASSLSGARNTGELFF. Together with reference TRBV7-3 and TRBJ2-2, the CDR3 gives the full variable domain: GAGVSQTPSNKVTEKGKYVELRCDPISGHTALYWYRQSLGQGPEFLIYFQGTGAADDSGLPNDRFFAVRPEGSVSTLKIQRTERGDSAVYLCASSLSGARNTGELFFGEGSRLTVL.